This is a list of T cell receptor beta chains from one sample in a study of control samples from healthy donors and cancer patients. Method: immunoSEQ multiplex PCR; TCRdb's copy keeps in-frame clones and lacks some. Among roughly 150,000 clones listed, 93% were seen once. Sequencing was done on a sample of blood. Receptors originate from a man between 50 and 59 years old in good health. Each CDR3 is given with its conserved first and last residue. Each record gives: clone size, V gene, J gene, D gene, CDR3 protein, CDR3 DNA. The D gene is left open where the match is weak. Rows may omit the clone size; those that give it use once, few, many or a size class.

clone size: .; V gene: TRBV6-5; J gene: TRBJ2-1; D gene: TRBD2; CDR3 protein: CASRISGRAAEQFF; CDR3 DNA: TGTGCCAGCAGGATTAGCGGGAGGGCCGCTGAGCAGTTCTTC
clone size: .; V gene: TRBV5-1; J gene: TRBJ2-3; D gene: TRBD1; CDR3 protein: CASSLVGQGLGTQYF; CDR3 DNA: TGCGCCAGCAGCTTGGTGGGACAGGGCCTTGGTACGCAGTATTTT
clone size: .; V gene: TRBV3-1/TRBV3-2; J gene: TRBJ1-1; D gene: .; CDR3 protein: CASSQDWGEAFF; CDR3 DNA: TGTGCCAGCAGCCAAGATTGGGGGGAAGCTTTCTTT
clone size: .; V gene: TRBV19; J gene: TRBJ1-5; D gene: TRBD1; CDR3 protein: CASSTPDLPGQGYQPQHF; CDR3 DNA: TGTGCCAGTAGTACACCAGATCTACCGGGACAGGGGTATCAGCCCCAGCATTTT
clone size: .; V gene: TRBV7-9; J gene: TRBJ2-1; D gene: .; CDR3 protein: CATIHGDSYNEQFF; CDR3 DNA: TGTGCCACCATCCACGGGGACTCCTACAATGAGCAGTTCTTC
clone size: .; V gene: TRBV10-3; J gene: TRBJ1-1; D gene: TRBD1; CDR3 protein: CAISEQGASEAFF; CDR3 DNA: TGTGCCATCAGTGAGCAGGGGGCAAGTGAAGCTTTCTTT
clone size: .; V gene: TRBV21-1; J gene: TRBJ2-3; D gene: .; CDR3 protein: CASSKRGPGDTQYF; CDR3 DNA: TGTGCCAGCAGCAAAAGGGGCCCCGGGGATACGCAGTATTTT
clone size: .; V gene: TRBV19; J gene: TRBJ2-2; D gene: TRBD2; CDR3 protein: CASSMSREVSGELFF; CDR3 DNA: TGTGCCAGTAGTATGTCTCGGGAGGTTAGCGGGGAGCTGTTTTTT
clone size: .; V gene: TRBV6-5; J gene: TRBJ1-4; D gene: TRBD1; CDR3 protein: CASRGTGPNEKLFF; CDR3 DNA: TGTGCCAGCAGGGGGACAGGGCCCAATGAAAAACTGTTTTTT
clone size: .; V gene: TRBV5-4; J gene: TRBJ2-7; D gene: TRBD1; CDR3 protein: CASSKPGQGHEQYF; CDR3 DNA: TGTGCCAGCAGCAAACCGGGACAGGGGCACGAGCAGTACTTC
clone size: .; V gene: TRBV27; J gene: TRBJ2-1; D gene: .; CDR3 protein: CASSLWAGRSYNEQFF; CDR3 DNA: TGTGCCAGCAGTTTATGGGCAGGGAGGTCCTACAATGAGCAGTTCTTC
clone size: .; V gene: TRBV6-1; J gene: TRBJ2-4; D gene: TRBD1; CDR3 protein: CASSEGRGFAQYF; CDR3 DNA: TGTGCCAGCAGTGAAGGCAGGGGGTTCGCTCAGTACTTC
clone size: .; V gene: TRBV28; J gene: TRBJ1-2; D gene: TRBD1; CDR3 protein: CASSSAGGVGDYGYTF; CDR3 DNA: TGTGCCAGCAGTTCGGCAGGGGGCGTAGGTGACTATGGCTACACCTTC
clone size: .; V gene: TRBV9; J gene: TRBJ1-6; D gene: .; CDR3 protein: CASSVGGTYNSPLHF; CDR3 DNA: TGTGCCAGCAGCGTAGGGGGAACCTATAATTCACCCCTCCACTTT
clone size: .; V gene: TRBV28; J gene: TRBJ2-3; D gene: TRBD2; CDR3 protein: CASSSLAGASTDTQYF; CDR3 DNA: TGTGCCAGCAGTTCTTTAGCGGGAGCCAGCACAGATACGCAGTATTTT
clone size: .; V gene: TRBV27; J gene: TRBJ2-7; D gene: TRBD1; CDR3 protein: CASSLWTGRGYEQYF; CDR3 DNA: TGTGCCAGCAGTTTATGGACAGGCCGGGGCTACGAGCAGTACTTC
clone size: .; V gene: TRBV19; J gene: TRBJ2-2; D gene: .; CDR3 protein: CASSIIGQNTGELFF; CDR3 DNA: TGTGCCAGTAGTATCATTGGGCAGAACACCGGGGAGCTGTTTTTT
clone size: .; V gene: TRBV27; J gene: TRBJ1-2; D gene: TRBD1; CDR3 protein: CASAWEGGRYGYTF; CDR3 DNA: TGTGCCAGTGCCTGGGAAGGGGGCAGATATGGCTACACCTTC
clone size: .; V gene: TRBV3-1/TRBV3-2; J gene: TRBJ2-3; D gene: .; CDR3 protein: CASSRGTGLSTDTQYF; CDR3 DNA: TGTGCCAGCAGCCGGGGCACGGGACTGAGCACAGATACGCAGTATTTT
clone size: .; V gene: TRBV6-5; J gene: TRBJ1-5; D gene: TRBD1; CDR3 protein: CAVTTGANQPQHF; CDR3 DNA: TGTGCCGTCACAACAGGGGCGAATCAGCCCCAGCATTTT
clone size: .; V gene: TRBV5-1; J gene: TRBJ2-3; D gene: TRBD2; CDR3 protein: CASRPGGDTDTQYF; CDR3 DNA: TGCGCCAGCAGGCCGGGAGGGGACACAGATACGCAGTATTTT
clone size: .; V gene: TRBV19; J gene: TRBJ2-7; D gene: TRBD2; CDR3 protein: CASKVAGSSGSQQYF; CDR3 DNA: TGTGCCAGTAAAGTGGCAGGGTCCAGCGGGAGTCAGCAGTACTTC
clone size: .; V gene: TRBV13; J gene: TRBJ2-1; D gene: .; CDR3 protein: CASSSPVFHYNEQFF; CDR3 DNA: TGTGCCAGCAGCTCCCCCGTTTTTCACTACAATGAGCAGTTCTTC
clone size: .; V gene: TRBV7-9; J gene: TRBJ2-2; D gene: .; CDR3 protein: CASSLGIDTGELFF; CDR3 DNA: TGTGCCAGCAGCTTAGGGATAGACACCGGGGAGCTGTTTTTT
clone size: .; V gene: TRBV10-2; J gene: TRBJ2-5; D gene: .; CDR3 protein: CASRGLGPETQYF; CDR3 DNA: TGCGCCAGTCGGGGCCTGGGCCCAGAGACCCAGTACTTC
clone size: .; V gene: TRBV28; J gene: TRBJ1-4; D gene: TRBD1; CDR3 protein: CASSLEGTGSANEKLFF; CDR3 DNA: TGTGCCAGCAGTTTAGAGGGGACAGGGTCGGCTAATGAAAAACTGTTTTTT
clone size: .; V gene: TRBV25-1; J gene: TRBJ2-5; D gene: TRBD2; CDR3 protein: CASSEGGTSETQYF; CDR3 DNA: TGTGCCAGCAGTGAAGGGGGGACTAGCGAGACCCAGTACTTC
clone size: .; V gene: TRBV24-1; J gene: TRBJ1-1; D gene: .; CDR3 protein: CATSDFVGLAFF; CDR3 DNA: TGTGCCACCAGTGATTTCGTCGGCCTCGCTTTCTTT
clone size: .; V gene: TRBV6-6; J gene: TRBJ2-7; D gene: .; CDR3 protein: CASSYLYEQYF; CDR3 DNA: TGTGCCAGCAGTTACCTCTACGAGCAGTACTTC
clone size: once; V gene: TRBV11-2; J gene: TRBJ2-7; D gene: TRBD2; CDR3 protein: CASSAGGSYEQYF; CDR3 DNA: TGTGCCAGCAGTGCGGGAGGGTCGTACGAGCAGTACTTC
clone size: .; V gene: TRBV28; J gene: TRBJ2-1; D gene: .; CDR3 protein: CASSPPWVDFSYNEQFF; CDR3 DNA: TGTGCCAGCAGTCCCCCGTGGGTCGACTTCTCCTACAATGAGCAGTTCTTC
clone size: .; V gene: TRBV20-1; J gene: TRBJ2-5; D gene: .; CDR3 protein: CSADDRGTQYF; CDR3 DNA: TGCAGTGCCGACGATCGGGGGACCCAGTACTTC
clone size: .; V gene: TRBV27; J gene: TRBJ2-1; D gene: .; CDR3 protein: CASSATSSLNEQFF; CDR3 DNA: TGTGCCAGCAGTGCGACTAGTAGCCTGAATGAGCAGTTCTTC
clone size: .; V gene: TRBV4-1; J gene: TRBJ1-6; D gene: .; CDR3 protein: CASSQGDSSSYNSPLHF; CDR3 DNA: TGCGCCAGCAGCCAAGGAGACTCAAGCTCCTATAATTCACCCCTCCACTTT
clone size: once; V gene: TRBV10-3; J gene: TRBJ1-3; D gene: .; CDR3 protein: CAISSGTLHSGNTIYF; CDR3 DNA: TGTGCCATCAGCTCCGGGACGCTCCACTCTGGAAACACCATATATTTT
clone size: .; V gene: TRBV2; J gene: TRBJ2-5; D gene: .; CDR3 protein: CASSERRQETQYF; CDR3 DNA: TGTGCCAGCAGTGAAAGGCGTCAAGAGACCCAGTACTTC
clone size: once; V gene: TRBV6-5; J gene: TRBJ2-1; D gene: .; CDR3 protein: CASSYRDKYNEQFF; CDR3 DNA: TGTGCCAGCAGTTATCGGGACAAATACAATGAGCAGTTCTTC
clone size: .; V gene: TRBV3-1/TRBV3-2; J gene: TRBJ2-1; D gene: .; CDR3 protein: CASSRRQGAGSGSLNEQFF; CDR3 DNA: TGTGCCAGCAGCAGAAGACAGGGGGCAGGTAGCGGGAGCCTCAATGAGCAGTTCTTC
clone size: .; V gene: TRBV5-4; J gene: TRBJ2-4; D gene: TRBD2; CDR3 protein: CASSLDPLAGATENIQYF; CDR3 DNA: TGTGCCAGCAGCTTGGATCCGCTAGCGGGAGCAACGGAAAACATTCAGTACTTC
clone size: .; V gene: TRBV12-3/TRBV12-4; J gene: TRBJ1-3; D gene: .; CDR3 protein: CASSSGRGNTIYF; CDR3 DNA: TGTGCCAGCAGTTCTGGCAGAGGAAACACCATATATTTT
clone size: .; V gene: TRBV11-3; J gene: TRBJ2-1; D gene: TRBD1; CDR3 protein: CASSLESRTGDNEQFF; CDR3 DNA: TGTGCCAGCAGCTTAGAATCGCGGACAGGGGATAATGAGCAGTTCTTC
clone size: .; V gene: TRBV3-1/TRBV3-2; J gene: TRBJ1-5; D gene: .; CDR3 protein: CASSQRGQFNQPQHF; CDR3 DNA: TGTGCCAGCAGCCAAAGAGGACAGTTCAATCAGCCCCAGCATTTT
clone size: few; V gene: TRBV19; J gene: TRBJ1-4; D gene: .; CDR3 protein: CASSFPGPTEKLFF; CDR3 DNA: TGTGCCAGTAGTTTCCCAGGGCCTACAGAAAAACTGTTTTTT
clone size: .; V gene: TRBV4-2; J gene: TRBJ2-7; D gene: .; CDR3 protein: CASSQDYTTREQYF; CDR3 DNA: TGTGCCAGCAGCCAAGATTACACCACCCGGGAGCAGTACTTC
clone size: once; V gene: TRBV27; J gene: TRBJ1-5; D gene: .; CDR3 protein: CASSFSVQGQPQHF; CDR3 DNA: TGTGCCAGCAGTTTTTCGGTACAGGGACAGCCCCAGCATTTT